Sequencing of this T cell receptor (beta chain) was carried out in a study of human CD4 T cells and Enterobacteriaceae. Data came from immunoSEQ multiplex PCR; TCRdb stores just in-frame clones and leaves some out. In the table there are just under 30,000 clones, roughly four fifths of which are singletons. V was clipped by 8 bases and J by 2 bases, with 11 bases between them. This CDR3 has 13 amino acids. The germline gives CDR1 KGHSH, CDR2 LQKENI. As regards this clone: Its specificity is unknown.

General study points: Ex vivo, broadly cross-reactive clonotypes appeared more expanded than specific ones.

The memory gate held CD4+ cells that were not CD45RA+CCR7+CD95- naive cells, over 95% pure. The V and J genes are TRBV18 and TRBJ2-3; unclear D gene. The source of this sequence is a human donor in good health. The specimen was memory CD4+ T cells from blood. CDR3 loop: CASTRVDTDTQYF. Written as DNA, the CDR3 is TGTGCCAGCACCCGGGTGGACACAGATACGCAGTATTTT.